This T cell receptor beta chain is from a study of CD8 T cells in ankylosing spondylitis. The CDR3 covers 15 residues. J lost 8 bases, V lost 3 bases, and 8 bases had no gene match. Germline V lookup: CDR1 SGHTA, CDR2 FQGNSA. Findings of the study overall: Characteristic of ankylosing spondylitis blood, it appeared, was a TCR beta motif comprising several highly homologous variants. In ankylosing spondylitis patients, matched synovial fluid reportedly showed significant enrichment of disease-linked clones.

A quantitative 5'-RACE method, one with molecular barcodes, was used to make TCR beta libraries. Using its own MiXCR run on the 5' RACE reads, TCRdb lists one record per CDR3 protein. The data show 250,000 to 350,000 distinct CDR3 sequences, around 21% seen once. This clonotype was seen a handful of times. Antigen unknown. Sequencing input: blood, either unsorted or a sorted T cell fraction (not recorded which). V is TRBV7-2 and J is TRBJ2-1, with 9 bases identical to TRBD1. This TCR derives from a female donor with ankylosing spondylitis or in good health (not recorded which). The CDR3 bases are TGTGCCAGCAGCTTCCTCGGACAGGGGAACGATGAGCAGTTCTTC. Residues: CASSFLGQGNDEQFF.